These T cell receptor beta chains were read from a single sample in a study of radiation and T cells in renal cell carcinoma. The repertoire was sequenced with immunoSEQ multiplex PCR; TCRdb's copy has only in-frame clones and lacks some. The table lists 87,000 or so clones, approximately 86% of them singletons. Sequenced here: blood, sampled from a patient whose treatment included radiotherapy and nephrectomy. The receptors here all came from a man aged 45 to 65 with renal cell carcinoma. Each CDR3 is given with its conserved first and last residue. The D gene is left open where the match is weak. Expanded clones are given a class, and other clones once, few, many or no size at all.

j_call: TRBJ1-1
v_call: TRBV7-3
clone_size: -
d_call: -
cdr3_nt: TGTGCCAGCAGCTCCTCCAAGAACACTGAAGCTTTCTTT
cdr3_aa: CASSSSKNTEAFF

j_call: TRBJ2-3
v_call: TRBV5-1
clone_size: once
d_call: -
cdr3_nt: TGCGCCAGCAGCTTGGCCTGGCTTGATACGCAGTATTTT
cdr3_aa: CASSLAWLDTQYF

j_call: TRBJ1-6
v_call: TRBV7-6
clone_size: -
d_call: TRBD1
cdr3_nt: TGTGCCAGCAGCTCACAACTCGCCGGGACAGGGGTTTCACCCCTCCACTTT
cdr3_aa: CASSSQLAGTGVSPLHF

j_call: TRBJ2-3
v_call: TRBV7-3
clone_size: -
d_call: TRBD2
cdr3_nt: TGTGCCAGCAGCCAATTAGCGGGGGGTAGCACAGATACGCAGTATTTT
cdr3_aa: CASSQLAGGSTDTQYF

j_call: TRBJ1-2
v_call: TRBV19
clone_size: -
d_call: TRBD1
cdr3_nt: TGTGCCAGTAGCGCAAATAGGGACAGCGACCACACCTTC
cdr3_aa: CASSANRDSDHTF

j_call: TRBJ1-2
v_call: TRBV6-5
clone_size: -
d_call: -
cdr3_nt: TGTGCCAGCAGTTACAGTAGGGTTGCTGGCTACACCTTC
cdr3_aa: CASSYSRVAGYTF

j_call: TRBJ1-2
v_call: TRBV2
clone_size: -
d_call: TRBD1
cdr3_nt: TGTGCCATCTTAGGACAGGGAGGCGCGAATGGCTACACCTTC
cdr3_aa: CAILGQGGANGYTF

j_call: TRBJ2-3
v_call: TRBV7-9
clone_size: -
d_call: -
cdr3_nt: TGTGCCAGCAGCCGATACCCTACAGGGACTAGCACAGATACGCAGTATTTT
cdr3_aa: CASSRYPTGTSTDTQYF

j_call: TRBJ1-3
v_call: TRBV11-2
clone_size: -
d_call: -
cdr3_nt: TGTGCCAGCAGCTTAGGGCCCCCGGGGACCGGAAACACCATATATTTT
cdr3_aa: CASSLGPPGTGNTIYF

j_call: TRBJ2-5
v_call: TRBV28
clone_size: -
d_call: TRBD2
cdr3_nt: TGTGCCAGCGGGACTAGCGTAGGGGAGACCCAGTACTTC
cdr3_aa: CASGTSVGETQYF

j_call: TRBJ1-6
v_call: TRBV5-1
clone_size: -
d_call: TRBD1
cdr3_nt: TGCGCCAGCAGCCCCCGGACAGGGTCGAATTCACCCCTCCACTTT
cdr3_aa: CASSPRTGSNSPLHF

j_call: TRBJ2-7
v_call: TRBV28
clone_size: -
d_call: -
cdr3_nt: TGTGCCAGCGCGGGACAGCTATTCAATTACCACGAGCAGTACTTC
cdr3_aa: CASAGQLFNYHEQYF

j_call: TRBJ1-5
v_call: TRBV2
clone_size: once
d_call: -
cdr3_nt: TGTGCCAGCAGTGCGAGGGGAAACAATCAGCCCCAGCATTTT
cdr3_aa: CASSARGNNQPQHF

j_call: TRBJ2-1
v_call: TRBV5-1
clone_size: -
d_call: -
cdr3_nt: TGCGCCAGCAGTAGTAAGGAGGGGAGTTACAATGAGCAGTTCTTC
cdr3_aa: CASSSKEGSYNEQFF

j_call: TRBJ2-1
v_call: TRBV7-3
clone_size: -
d_call: -
cdr3_nt: TGTGCCAGCAGCTTAAACTCCTACAATGAGCAGTTCTTC
cdr3_aa: CASSLNSYNEQFF

j_call: TRBJ2-3
v_call: TRBV10-3
clone_size: once
d_call: -
cdr3_nt: TGTGCCATCAGTGCCCCATCGGGGGGCACCGCAGATACGCAGTATTTT
cdr3_aa: CAISAPSGGTADTQYF

j_call: TRBJ2-2
v_call: TRBV7-8
clone_size: -
d_call: TRBD2
cdr3_nt: TGTGCCAGCAGCTTAGGGTGGCTAGCGGCCGCGAACACCGGGGAGCTGTTTTTT
cdr3_aa: CASSLGWLAAANTGELFF

j_call: TRBJ2-3
v_call: TRBV30
clone_size: -
d_call: -
cdr3_nt: TGTGCCTGGAGTAAGGGTCCAGATACGCAGTATTTT
cdr3_aa: CAWSKGPDTQYF

j_call: TRBJ2-7
v_call: TRBV2
clone_size: -
d_call: TRBD1
cdr3_nt: TGTGCCAGCACTAAGGCCCCTGGACAGGGTGACGAGCAGTACTTC
cdr3_aa: CASTKAPGQGDEQYF

j_call: TRBJ1-2
v_call: TRBV28
clone_size: -
d_call: -
cdr3_nt: TGTGCCAGCAGCCAGGGCAGGAACTATGGCTACACCTTC
cdr3_aa: CASSQGRNYGYTF

j_call: TRBJ1-1
v_call: TRBV11-2
clone_size: once
d_call: -
cdr3_nt: TGTGCCAGCACCCTGACCGGGGGGGGCACTGAAGCTTTCTTT
cdr3_aa: CASTLTGGGTEAFF

j_call: TRBJ2-3
v_call: TRBV9
clone_size: -
d_call: TRBD2
cdr3_nt: TGTGCCAGCAGCGCGATGGGACTAGCGGGGGGCACAGATACGCAGTATTTT
cdr3_aa: CASSAMGLAGGTDTQYF